What follows are 5 T cell receptor beta chains derived from one specimen sequenced in a study of T cell responses to AZD1222 COVID-19 vaccine. Here immunoSEQ multiplex PCR was the method, and the copy in TCRdb shows in-frame clones only, minus some. The sample has 120,000 or so clones, about nine tenths seen once. The sample in question was peripheral blood, obtained on day 0 of AZD1222 vaccination. The receptor set was obtained from an adult in good health.

This clone was picked up one time. V is TRBV20-1 and J is TRBJ2-3; D gene uncertain. Trimming removed 3 bases at V and 1 base at J, with 5 bases between. CDR1 and CDR2 (germline): DFQATT, SNEGSKA (reference sequence). This CDR3 is 12 amino acids long. The CDR3 DNA reads as TGCAGTGCTAGTGGGGGCACAGATACGCAGTATTTT. Protein product: CSASGGTDTQYF.

The V gene is TRBV11-2, the J gene TRBJ2-7, with 16 nucleotides matching TRBD2. Per the germline V gene, CDR1 is SGHAT and CDR2 is FQNNGV. This CDR3 contains 15 residues. Unmatched junction bases numbered 5, after V lost 5 bases and J lost 7 bases. CDR3 coding DNA: TGTGCCAGCAGCAAGGGACTAGCGGGAGGGAGGGAGCAGTACTTC. It translates to CASSKGLAGGREQYF.

V usage is TRBV6-5 and J usage is TRBJ2-1; D perhaps matches TRBD1 (6 bases). Between the trimmed V and J ends, which lost 7 bases and 15 bases, there was a span of 22 bases. Per germline, CDR1 MNHEY and CDR2 SVGAGI. This CDR3 contains 13 residues. CDR3 amino acids: CASTSGQSQVLFF. The CDR3 bases are TGTGCCAGCACCTCAGGACAGAGCCAGGTACTGTTCTTC.

This clone was detected only a few times. The V and J genes are TRBV6-2 or TRBV6-3 and TRBJ1-1; D gene uncertain. Germline assignment: CDR1 MNHEY and CDR2 SVGEGT. V was cut by 0 bases and J by 5 bases, with 10 bases left in between. The length of the CDR3 is 14 residues. Here the CDR3 DNA reads TGTGCCAGCAGTTACTCCGAGACTGGTACTGAAGCTTTCTTT. Protein product: CASSYSETGTEAFF.

V usage is TRBV18 and J usage is TRBJ1-2; D unresolved. The CDR3 runs to 13 residues. Germline loops: CDR1 KGHSH, CDR2 LQKENI. Trimming left V 3 bases short and J 5 bases short, with 10 bases between. As DNA, the CDR3 is TGTGCCAGCTCACCGTCGGAGGAGTATGGCTACACCTTC. Residues: CASSPSEEYGYTF.